This T cell receptor (beta chain) was sequenced in a study of response to subunit inactivated influenza vaccine. There are 15 residues in the CDR3. Germline values: CDR1 SGDLS, CDR2 YYNGEE. Germline trimming cut 4 bases from V and 4 bases from J; bases unmatched to any gene: 7. TCRdb ran MiXCR on the RT-PCR reads and lists one entry per CDR3 protein. This table holds roughly 760,000 distinct CDR3 sequences, 20% to 25% found once. Sequenced material: PBMCs from blood, taken less than 6 days after vaccination. This receptor was obtained from a man in his forties or fifties who received an inactivated influenza vaccine. The V call is TRBV9, the J call TRBJ2-3; 9 bases agree with TRBD2. This CDR3 is CASSPSGGSADTQYF. CDR3 sequence (DNA): TGTGCCAGCAGCCCAAGCGGGGGGAGCGCAGATACGCAGTATTTT.